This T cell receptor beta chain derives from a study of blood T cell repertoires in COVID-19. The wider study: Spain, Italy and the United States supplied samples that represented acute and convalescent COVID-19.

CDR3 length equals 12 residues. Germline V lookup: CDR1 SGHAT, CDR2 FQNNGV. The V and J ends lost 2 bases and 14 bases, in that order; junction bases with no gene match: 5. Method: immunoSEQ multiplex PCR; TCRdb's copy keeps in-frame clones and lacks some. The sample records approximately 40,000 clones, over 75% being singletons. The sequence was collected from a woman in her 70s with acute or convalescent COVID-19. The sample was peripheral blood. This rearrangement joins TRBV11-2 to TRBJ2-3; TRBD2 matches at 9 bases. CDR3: CASSLPGLAGYF. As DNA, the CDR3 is TGTGCCAGCAGCTTACCGGGACTAGCCGGGTATTTT.